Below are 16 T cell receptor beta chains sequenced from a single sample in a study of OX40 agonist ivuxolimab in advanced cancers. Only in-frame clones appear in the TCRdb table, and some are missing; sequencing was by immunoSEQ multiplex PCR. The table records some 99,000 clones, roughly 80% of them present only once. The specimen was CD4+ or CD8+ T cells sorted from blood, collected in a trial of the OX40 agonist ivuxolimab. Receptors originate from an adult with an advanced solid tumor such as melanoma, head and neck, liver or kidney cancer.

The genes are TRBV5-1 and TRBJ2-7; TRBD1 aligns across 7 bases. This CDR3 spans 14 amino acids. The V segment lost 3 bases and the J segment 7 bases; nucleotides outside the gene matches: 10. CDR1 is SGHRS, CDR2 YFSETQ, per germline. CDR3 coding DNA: TGCGCCAGCAGCTGGAACCGGGACAGCTTTGAGCAGTACTTC. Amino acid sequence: CASSWNRDSFEQYF.

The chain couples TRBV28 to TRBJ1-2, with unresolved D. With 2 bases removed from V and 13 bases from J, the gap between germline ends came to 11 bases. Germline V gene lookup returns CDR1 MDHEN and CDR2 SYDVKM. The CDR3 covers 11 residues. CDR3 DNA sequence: TGTGCCAGCAGTTTAGGGTTGGTATCCACCTTC. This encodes CASSLGLVSTF.

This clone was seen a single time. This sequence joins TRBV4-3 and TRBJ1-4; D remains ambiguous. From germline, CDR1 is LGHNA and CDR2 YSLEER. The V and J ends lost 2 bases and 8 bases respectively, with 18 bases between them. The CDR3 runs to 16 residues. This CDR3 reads CASSQPTARGGEKLFF. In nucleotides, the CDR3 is TGCGCCAGCAGCCAACCTACCGCCCGAGGAGGAGAAAAACTGTTTTTT.

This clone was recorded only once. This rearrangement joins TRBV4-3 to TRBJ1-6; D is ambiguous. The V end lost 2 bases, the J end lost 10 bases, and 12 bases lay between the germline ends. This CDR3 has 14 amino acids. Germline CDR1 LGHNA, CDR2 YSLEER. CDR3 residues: CASSQFAPGSPLHF. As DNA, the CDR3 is TGCGCCAGCAGCCAATTCGCACCGGGATCACCCCTCCACTTT.

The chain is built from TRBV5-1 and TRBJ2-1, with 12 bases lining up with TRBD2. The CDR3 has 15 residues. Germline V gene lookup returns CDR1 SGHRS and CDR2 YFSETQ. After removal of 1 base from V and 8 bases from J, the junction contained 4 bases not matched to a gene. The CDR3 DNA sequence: TGCGCCAGCAGCTTGATGGCTAGCGGGAGGGATGAGCAGTTCTTC. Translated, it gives CASSLMASGRDEQFF.

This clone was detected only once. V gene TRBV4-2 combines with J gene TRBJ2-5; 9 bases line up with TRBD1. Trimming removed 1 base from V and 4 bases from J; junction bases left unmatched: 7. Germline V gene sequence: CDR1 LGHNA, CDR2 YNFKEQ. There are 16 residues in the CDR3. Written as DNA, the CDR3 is TGTGCCAGCAGCCAAGTGCGGACAGGGGTGGTAGAGACCCAGTACTTC. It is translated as CASSQVRTGVVETQYF.

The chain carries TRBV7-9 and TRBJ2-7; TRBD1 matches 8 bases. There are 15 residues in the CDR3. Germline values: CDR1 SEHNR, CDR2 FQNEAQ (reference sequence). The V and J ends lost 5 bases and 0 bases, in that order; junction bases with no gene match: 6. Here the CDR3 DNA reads TGTGCCAGCAGCCGATCGACAGGGGTCTCCTACGAGCAGTACTTC. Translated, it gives CASSRSTGVSYEQYF.

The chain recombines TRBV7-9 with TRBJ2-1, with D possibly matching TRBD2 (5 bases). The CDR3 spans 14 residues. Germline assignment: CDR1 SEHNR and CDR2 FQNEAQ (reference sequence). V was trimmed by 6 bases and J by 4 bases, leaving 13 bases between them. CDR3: CASRARTGYNEQFF. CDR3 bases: TGTGCCAGCAGGGCACGAACGGGGTACAATGAGCAGTTCTTC.

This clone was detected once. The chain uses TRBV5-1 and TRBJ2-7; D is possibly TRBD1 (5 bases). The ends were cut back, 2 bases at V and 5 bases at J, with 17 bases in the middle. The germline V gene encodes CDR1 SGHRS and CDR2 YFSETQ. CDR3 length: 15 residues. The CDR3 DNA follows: TGCGCCAGCAGCTTAACATCAGCAGGGTCCCACGAGCAGTACTTC. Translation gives CASSLTSAGSHEQYF.

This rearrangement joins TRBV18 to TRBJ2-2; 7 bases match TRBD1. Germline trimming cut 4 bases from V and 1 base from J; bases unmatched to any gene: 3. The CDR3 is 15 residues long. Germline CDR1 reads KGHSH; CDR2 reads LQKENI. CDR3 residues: CASSLRTGNTGELFF. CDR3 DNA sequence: TGTGCCAGCTCACTACGGACAGGGAACACCGGGGAGCTGTTTTTT.

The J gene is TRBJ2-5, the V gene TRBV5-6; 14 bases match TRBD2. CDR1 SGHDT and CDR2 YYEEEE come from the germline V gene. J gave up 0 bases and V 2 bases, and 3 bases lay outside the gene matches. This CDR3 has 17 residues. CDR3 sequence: CASSFGLAGGYQETQYF. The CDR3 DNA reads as TGTGCCAGCAGCTTCGGACTAGCGGGGGGCTACCAAGAGACCCAGTACTTC. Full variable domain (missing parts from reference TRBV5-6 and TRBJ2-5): DAGVTQSPTHLIKTRGQQVTLRCSPKSGHDTVSWYQQALGQGPQFIFQYYEEEERQRGNFPDRFSGHQFPNYSSELNVNALLLGDSALYLCASSFGLAGGYQETQYFGPGTRLLVL.

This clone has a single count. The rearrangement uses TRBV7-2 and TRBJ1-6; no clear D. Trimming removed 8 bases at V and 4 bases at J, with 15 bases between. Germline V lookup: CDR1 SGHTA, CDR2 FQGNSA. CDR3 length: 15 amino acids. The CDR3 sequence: CASSREATYNSPLHF. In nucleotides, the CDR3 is TGTGCCAGCTCGAGAGAGGCGACTTATAATTCACCCCTCCACTTT.

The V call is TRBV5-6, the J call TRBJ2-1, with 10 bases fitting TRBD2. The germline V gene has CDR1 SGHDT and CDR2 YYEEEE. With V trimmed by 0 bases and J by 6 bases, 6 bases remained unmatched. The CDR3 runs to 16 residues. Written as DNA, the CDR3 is TGTGCCAGCAGCTTGGGGCTAGCGGGGGAGATCAATGAGCAGTTCTTC. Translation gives CASSLGLAGEINEQFF.

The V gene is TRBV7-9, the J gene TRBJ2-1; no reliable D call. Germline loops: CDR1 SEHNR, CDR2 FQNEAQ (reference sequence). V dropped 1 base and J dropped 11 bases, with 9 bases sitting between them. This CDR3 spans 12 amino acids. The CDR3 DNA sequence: TGTGCCAGCAGCTTAGACGACAAGAAGCAGTTCTTC. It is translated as CASSLDDKKQFF.

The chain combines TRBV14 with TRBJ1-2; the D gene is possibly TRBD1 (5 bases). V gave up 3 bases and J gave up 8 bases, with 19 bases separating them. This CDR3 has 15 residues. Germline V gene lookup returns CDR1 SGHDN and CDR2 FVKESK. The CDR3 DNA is TGTGCCAGCAGCCATGAGAGTGGGGCCTCTAAGGGCTACACCTTC. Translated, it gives CASSHESGASKGYTF.

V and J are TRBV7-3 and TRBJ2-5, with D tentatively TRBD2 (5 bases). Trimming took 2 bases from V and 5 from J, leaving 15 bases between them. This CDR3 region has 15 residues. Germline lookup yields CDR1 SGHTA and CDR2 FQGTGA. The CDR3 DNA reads TGTGCCAGCAGCTTACAGGTGGGAGACGGGGAGACCCAGTACTTC. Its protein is CASSLQVGDGETQYF.